This T cell receptor (beta chain) was retrieved from a study of blood T cell repertoires in COVID-19 (dated by TCRdb to the early 2020s). Looking at the study overall: Samples covering the acute and convalescent phases of COVID-19 were provided by collaborators in the United States, Italy and Spain. The prospective study material was composed of cDNA or gDNA derived from T cells, B-cell-depleted T cells, or PBMCs. Subjects who had been exposed to COVID-19, were actively infected with it, or had recovered from it provided the deeply sampled blood TCRbeta repertoires that made up the dataset. The repertoires were made available in a free public database intended to serve as a resource for research on the immune response to SARS-CoV-2. Samples were obtained from the ongoing ImmuneRACE study (first 160 participants) and from about 1,300 subjects provided by 6 global collaborators. Nearly every sample came with metadata listing a de-identified subject ID, COVID-19 status, age in years and sex. Where HLA class I and class II types were available, the types were taken from metadata supplied by the sample provider, not from assay-based typing.

Whole blood was collected in K2EDTA tubes by collaborating institutions according to the institutions' own protocols. For TCRbeta analysis, collaborator samples were shipped as frozen whole blood, as isolated PBMCs, or as DNA extracted from either sample type. About this clone: Its antigen target is currently unknown. No per-base quality is available; no much larger clone lies one base away.

TCRbeta CDR3 regions were amplified from genomic DNA by means of the immunoSEQ Assay, a bias-controlled multiplex PCR. Per the source publication's procedure: Nucleated cell counts per sample were estimated from amplification of reference gene primers within the assay. Sequence reads were collapsed and filtered to measure the absolute abundance of every unique TCRbeta CDR3 rearrangement. For each sample, productive Simpson clonality was calculated by taking the square root of Simpson's diversity index across productive rearrangements. TCRdb provides this immuneACCESS table in a form limited to in-frame rearrangements. Some clones are lacking; in checked studies, under half of them reflect an unresolved V gene, and why the rest are absent is not known. That table gives V, J and clone size, and the DNA gave D and trimming. This sample lists over 150,000 clones; 86% were detected once. The ten top clones hold about 7% of the sample.

On the study overall, not on this receptor specifically: The amount of clinical and demographic metadata varied by source and participant and was provided uncurated.

V lost 2 bases and J lost 4 bases; the stretch between them is 8 bases long. CDR1 and CDR2 were assigned from the germline V gene (reference sequence) as MNHEY and SMNVEV. Taken from cysteine to phenylalanine, the CDR3 has 13 residues. Just the 39-base CDR3 DNA is kept, in frame starting at base 1. This sequence uses TRBV27 and TRBJ1-2; the D gene is unclear. This TCR was sampled from a man aged 45-65 years with active or convalescent COVID-19. Sequencing was done on a sample of peripheral blood. The bases read TGTGCCAGCAGTTTACAAATCGGCTATGGCTACACCTTC. It translates to CASSLQIGYGYTF.